The 31 T cell receptor beta chains below come from one sample, sequenced in a study of blood T cells in healthy people across ages. It was with a sample-barcoded 5' primer and a J-beta primer mix that a second PCR of roughly 6 to 12 cycles was run. Each CDR3 protein is one row after TCRdb ran MiXCR on the 5' RACE reads. The sample yields 800,000 or so distinct CDR3 sequences, around 25% seen once. The same sample was also studied in work on T cells of mothers and their children.

Sequences were obtained from blood. Receptors were obtained from a boy between 10 and 17 years old in good health.

This clonotype came up a few times. The chain combines TRBV14 with TRBJ2-7; D remains ambiguous. The germline V gene has CDR1 SGHDN and CDR2 FVKESK. The CDR3 has 15 amino acids. The V gene lost 2 bases and the J gene lost 3 bases, with 14 bases spanning the gap. This CDR3 is CASSQTEEQHYEQYF. In DNA form, the CDR3 reads TGTGCCAGCAGCCAAACAGAGGAACAACACTACGAGCAGTACTTC. Full variable domain (outside the CDR3, taken from reference TRBV14 and TRBJ2-7): EAGVTQFPSHSVIEKGQTVTLRCDPISGHDNLYWYRRVMGKEIKFLLHFVKESKQDESGMPNNRFLAERTGGTYSTLKVQPAELEDSGVYFCASSQTEEQHYEQYFGPGTRLTVT.

This clonotype was seen only a few times. This chain connects TRBV29-1 to TRBJ1-2, with a weak D call TRBD1 (5 bases). The CDR3 spans 12 residues. Germline V gene sequence: CDR1 SQVTM, CDR2 ANQGSEA. The V and J ends lost 4 bases and 8 bases respectively, with 14 bases between them. CDR3 DNA: TGCAGCGTTGGTATCAGGGTACACGGCTACACCTTC. Its translation: CSVGIRVHGYTF.

The V and J genes are TRBV7-9 and TRBJ1-4; 7 nucleotides align to TRBD1. Germline CDR1 SEHNR, CDR2 FQNEAQ (reference sequence). The CDR3 covers 15 residues. After removal of 4 bases from V and 2 bases from J, the junction contained 4 bases not matched to a gene. CDR3 in DNA: TGTGCCAGCAGCTCCTCGACAGGGACTAATGAAAAACTGTTTTTT. Amino acid sequence: CASSSSTGTNEKLFF. The variable domain in full, completed from reference TRBV7-9 and TRBJ1-4, reads DTGVSQNPRHKITKRGQNVTFRCDPISEHNRLYWYRQTLGQGPEFLTYFQNEAQLEKSRLLSDRFSAERPKGSFSTLEIQRTEQGDSAMYLCASSSSTGTNEKLFFGSGTQLSVL.

The gene calls are TRBV9 and TRBJ2-7, with a possible D match to TRBD2 (7 bases). V lost 8 bases, J lost 0 bases, and 18 bases lay in between. The CDR3 sequence is 15 residues long. Germline loops: CDR1 SGDLS, CDR2 YYNGEE. For the CDR3, the DNA is TGTGCCAGATGTAGGGGCGGGGGCGGCTCCTACGAGCAGTACTTC. This gives the protein CARCRGGGGSYEQYF.

The V call is TRBV9, the J call TRBJ2-3; D remains unclear. CDR3 length equals 15 residues. V lost 1 base and J 2 bases, leaving 11 bases between the germline ends. Germline CDR1 and CDR2: SGDLS and YYNGEE. CDR3 region: CASSVLTTPTDTQYF. CDR3 nucleotide sequence: TGTGCCAGCAGCGTATTAACGACCCCCACAGATACGCAGTATTTT.

This clonotype was counted between two and nine times. This chain uses TRBV20-1 with TRBJ1-2; no firm D call. Trimming removed 0 bases at V and 6 bases at J, with 14 bases between. CDR3 length: 14 amino acids. Per the germline V gene, CDR1 is DFQATT and CDR2 is SNEGSKA (reference sequence). CDR3 sequence reads: CSARDNRADHGYTF. The CDR3 nucleotides read TGCAGTGCTAGAGATAACCGGGCGGATCATGGCTACACCTTC.

The V call is TRBV2, the J call TRBJ2-7; 9 bases align to TRBD2. Germline loops: CDR1 SNHLY, CDR2 FYNNEI. The V segment lost 7 bases and the J segment 7 bases; nucleotides outside the gene matches: 8. CDR3 length equals 13 residues. The CDR3 nucleotides read TGTGCCAGCATTGCGGGAGGGCCGGGAGAGCAGTACTTC. Protein: CASIAGGPGEQYF.

This clonotype has only a few counts. CDR3 region: CASTLTGGGGEKLFF. The CDR3 DNA is TGTGCCAGCACCCTCACCGGGGGCGGCGGGGAAAAACTGTTTTTT. The chain has TRBV7-8 and TRBJ1-4; D is perhaps TRBD1 (6 bases). This CDR3 has 15 amino acids. Trimming pared 7 bases from V and 8 bases from J, leaving 20 bases between. In germline, CDR1 is SGHVS, CDR2 FQNEAQ.

This clonotype turned up a few times. The CDR3 loop is CAISDPETGVLGVTQYF. CDR3 in DNA: TGTGCCATCAGTGATCCGGAGACCGGCGTGTTAGGGGTTACGCAGTATTTT. The chain uses TRBV10-3 and TRBJ2-3, with a tentative D call TRBD1 (5 bases). The CDR3 is 17 amino acids. Trimming took off 3 bases at V and 8 bases at J, with 24 bases between the two ends. Germline assignment: CDR1 ENHRY and CDR2 SYGVKD.

This clonotype was seen a handful of times. The rearrangement joins TRBV9 to TRBJ2-3; 10 positions match TRBD1. The junction had 9 bases not matched to a gene; V was cut back by 0 bases and J by 5 bases. This CDR3 comprises 17 residues. The germline V gene encodes CDR1 SGDLS and CDR2 YYNGEE. This chain's CDR3 is CASSVDSGDRGKDTQYF. DNA for the CDR3: TGTGCCAGCAGCGTAGATTCGGGGGACAGGGGAAAAGATACGCAGTATTTT.

The chain couples TRBV15 to TRBJ2-3, with 7 bases fitting TRBD1. The V segment lost 3 bases and the J segment 5 bases; nucleotides outside the gene matches: 8. This CDR3 is built from 15 residues. CDR1 is LNHNV, CDR2 YYDKDF, per germline (reference sequence). The CDR3 coding sequence is TGTGCCACCAGCAGCCGGGACAGAAGAGGAGATACGCAGTATTTT. The encoded protein is CATSSRDRRGDTQYF.

V gene TRBV28 combines with J gene TRBJ1-4, with 10 bases lining up with TRBD1. CDR1 is MDHEN and CDR2 is SYDVKM in the germline V gene. The V gene end was trimmed by 5 bases and the J gene end by 7 bases; junction bases not matched to a gene: 7. The CDR3 is 15 residues long. CDR3 nucleotides: TGTGCCAGCAGTGCCCCCGGGACAGGGGCTGAAAAACTGTTTTTT. Protein sequence: CASSAPGTGAEKLFF.

This clonotype was seen more than once but under ten times. This chain joins TRBV27 and TRBJ1-2; D uncertain. CDR1 MNHEY and CDR2 SMNVEV come from the germline V gene (reference sequence). This CDR3 comprises 14 residues. V dropped 4 bases and J dropped 8 bases, with 17 bases sitting between them. The CDR3 region has the DNA TGTGCCAGCAGTTCCCTAATGAGGGCCGGGGGCTACACCTTC. It yields the protein CASSSLMRAGGYTF.

V usage is TRBV5-4 and J usage is TRBJ2-5, with 8 bases matching TRBD2. CDR3 length: 16 amino acids. In germline, CDR1 is SGHNT, CDR2 YYREEE (reference sequence). The V gene end was trimmed by 1 base and the J gene end by 2 bases; junction bases not matched to a gene: 7. The CDR3 sequence is CASSLFSGKPQETQYF. The CDR3 nucleotides are TGTGCCAGCAGCTTGTTTAGCGGGAAACCTCAAGAGACCCAGTACTTC.

This clonotype has a handful of counts. The chain is built from TRBV4-3 and TRBJ2-5, with 8 bases aligning to TRBD1. Germline values: CDR1 LGHNA, CDR2 YSLEER. After removal of 3 bases from V and 5 bases from J, the junction contained 8 bases not matched to a gene. The CDR3 consists of 15 residues. For the CDR3, the DNA is TGCGCCAGCAGCCAGGAGGACAGGGCAGGGGAGACCCAGTACTTC. Protein: CASSQEDRAGETQYF.

J is TRBJ2-7 and V is TRBV4-1, with D perhaps matching TRBD2 (5 bases). The germline CDR1 and CDR2 sequences are MGHRA and YSYEKL. Trimming left V 1 base short and J 0 bases short, with 10 bases between. This CDR3 region has 15 residues. The CDR3 bases are TGCGCCAGCAGCCAAGTCGAAGGGAGCTCCTACGAGCAGTACTTC. This gives the protein CASSQVEGSSYEQYF.

This chain uses TRBV20-1 with TRBJ1-2; tentative D call: TRBD1 (5 bases). The CDR3 is 12 amino acids. Per the germline V gene, CDR1 is DFQATT and CDR2 is SNEGSKA (reference sequence). The V and J ends lost 5 bases and 4 bases respectively, with 11 bases between them. The CDR3, as DNA: TGCAGTGCTCGCCCAGGGACCTATGGCTACACCTTC. Amino acid sequence: CSARPGTYGYTF.

This clonotype was found a few times. The V and J genes are TRBV20-1 and TRBJ2-1; 10 bases are shared with TRBD2. CDR1 and CDR2 (germline): DFQATT, SNEGSKA (reference sequence). V gave up 3 bases and J gave up 8 bases; unmatched junction bases: 16. This CDR3 contains 17 residues. CDR3 in amino acids: CSARIWVSSGSRDEQFF. CDR3 bases: TGCAGTGCTAGGATCTGGGTGTCTAGCGGGAGTCGGGATGAGCAGTTCTTC.

The chain's CDR3 is CSAGRSSQPYEQYF. The DNA of the CDR3 is TGCAGTGCCGGTCGGTCAAGTCAGCCCTACGAGCAGTACTTC. V usage is TRBV20-1 and J usage is TRBJ2-7, with unresolved D. V lost 6 bases, J lost 2 bases, and 17 bases lay in between. The CDR3 has 14 amino acids. The germline CDR1 and CDR2 sequences are DFQATT and SNEGSKA (reference sequence).

The V and J genes are TRBV6-2 or TRBV6-3 and TRBJ2-7; D gene uncertain. The CDR3 consists of 12 residues. CDR1 is MNHEY, CDR2 SVGEGT, per germline. V was clipped by 4 bases and J by 8 bases, with 12 bases between them. CDR3 bases: TGTGCCAGCAGTTCTCAGGTGGCAAAGCAGTACTTC. Translated, it gives CASSSQVAKQYF.

A single count supports this clonotype. The germline gene is not matched at one end of the junction; a read error may be the cause. This sequence joins TRBV27 and TRBJ2-2, with D tentatively TRBD2 (5 bases). Looked up from germline, CDR1 is MNHEY and CDR2 is SMNVEV (reference sequence). The CDR3 is 12 residues long. This chain's CDR3 is CASSDLTGELFF. DNA of the CDR3: TGTGCCAGCAGTGACCTCACCGGGGAGCTATTTTTT.

The genes are TRBV27 and TRBJ2-4; the D is unclear. V shed 6 bases and J shed 11 bases, with 17 bases lying between them. Germline-derived CDR1 and CDR2 are MNHEY and SMNVEV (reference sequence). This CDR3 spans 13 amino acids. As DNA, the CDR3 is TGTGCCAGCAGCGGGCAGATGAGTAGGTTTCAGTACTTC. Amino acids: CASSGQMSRFQYF.

The rearrangement links TRBV7-2 to TRBJ2-6; D might be TRBD2 (7 bases). Germline lookup yields CDR1 SGHTA and CDR2 FQGNSA. Trimming took off 1 base at V and 4 bases at J, with 17 bases between the two ends. The CDR3 covers 18 residues. The CDR3 spells CASSLVSGGGRGANVLTF. DNA of the CDR3: TGTGCCAGCAGCTTAGTTTCGGGGGGCGGGCGAGGGGCCAACGTCCTGACTTTC. The complete variable domain, with remaining parts taken from reference TRBV7-2 and TRBJ2-6, reads GAGVSQSPSNKVTEKGKDVELRCDPISGHTALYWYRQSLGQGLEFLIYFQGNSAPDKSGLPSDRFSAERTGGSVSTLTIQRTQQEDSAVYLCASSLVSGGGRGANVLTFGAGSRLTVL.

For this clonotype: The conserved phenylalanine or tryptophan normally closing the CDR3 is absent here, so this likely arose from a read error. This chain uses TRBV4-1 with TRBJ1-5; weak D call: TRBD1 (5 bases). Germline CDR1 reads MGHRA; CDR2 reads YSYEKL. The CDR3 loop spans 13 amino acids. The V end lost 4 bases, the J end lost 7 bases, and 11 bases lay between the germline ends. CDR3 in amino acids: CASSLREGQPQHY. The CDR3 region has the DNA TGCGCCAGCAGCCTACGGGAGGGGCAGCCCCAGCATTAT.

This clonotype was seen a handful of times. The chain has TRBV7-2 and TRBJ2-1; D is uncertain. In germline, CDR1 is SGHTA, CDR2 FQGNSA. The V end was cut by 1 base, the J end by 7 bases, with 11 bases between. The CDR3 has 14 residues. The CDR3 DNA reads as TGTGCCAGCAGCTTAGTAGTAGATACGAATGAGCAGTTCTTC. Its translation is CASSLVVDTNEQFF.

Concerning this clonotype itself: A much larger clone is a single base away; this may be a read error. The V gene is TRBV6-2 or TRBV6-3, the J gene TRBJ2-5; D remains ambiguous. Germline CDR1 is MNHEY and CDR2 is SVGEGT. There are 11 residues in the CDR3. The CDR3 protein is CASSYEETPYF. DNA for the CDR3: TGTGCCAGCAGTTACGAAGAGACCCCGTACTTC.

V is TRBV6-6 and J is TRBJ2-7; the D is unclear. In germline, CDR1 is MNHNY, CDR2 SVGAGI (reference sequence). This CDR3 has 13 residues. V dropped 2 bases and J dropped 4 bases, with 9 bases sitting between them. As DNA, the CDR3 is TGTGCCAGCAGTTACGGTCAGCTTTACGAGCAGTACTTC. Its protein is CASSYGQLYEQYF.

The rearrangement links TRBV7-9 to TRBJ1-5; D remains ambiguous. The V and J ends lost 6 bases and 0 bases respectively, with 12 bases between them. This CDR3 is 15 amino acids long. Germline values: CDR1 SEHNR, CDR2 FQNEAQ (reference sequence). CDR3 DNA sequence: TGTGCCAGCAGTCCCGACGGAACTAGCAATCAGCCCCAGCATTTT. Protein: CASSPDGTSNQPQHF.

This clonotype was counted only a few times. The rearrangement joins TRBV6-5 to TRBJ2-3; perhaps TRBD2 as D (5 bases). The CDR3 totals 14 residues. V gave up 0 bases and J gave up 14 bases, with 18 bases separating them. The germline CDR1 and CDR2 sequences are MNHEY and SVGAGI. For the CDR3, the DNA is TGTGCCAGCAGTTACTCGATCGGATCTAGCTGGGTGTATTTT. Protein sequence: CASSYSIGSSWVYF.

This sequence joins TRBV6-5 and TRBJ2-7, with 9 nucleotides matching TRBD1. The CDR3 is 16 amino acids. The germline CDR1 and CDR2 sequences are MNHEY and SVGAGI. Losses at the gene ends were 0 bases for V and 0 bases for J; bases not matched to a gene: 3. Written as DNA, the CDR3 is TGTGCCAGCAGTTACTCCGGGACAGGGAACTCCTACGAGCAGTACTTC. Protein: CASSYSGTGNSYEQYF.

This clonotype came up a few times. The chain uses TRBV27 and TRBJ2-7; TRBD1 or TRBD2 may be the D gene (5 bases each). CDR3 length: 15 residues. V lost 2 bases and J 0 bases, leaving 11 bases between the germline ends. Germline CDR1 MNHEY, CDR2 SMNVEV (reference sequence). In DNA, the CDR3 is TGTGCCAGCAGTTTAAACTGGGGACCCTCCTACGAGCAGTACTTC. As protein: CASSLNWGPSYEQYF.